Following are 24 T cell receptor beta chains from one sample sequenced in a study of T cell repertoires in cytomegalovirus infection. TCRdb reprocessed the reads via MiXCR and lists one record per CDR3 protein. The data hold 250,000 to 400,000 distinct CDR3 sequences, with 25% observed a single time. These TCRs' antigens remain unknown. The specimen was cultured PBMCs, collected from culture after CMV antigen stimulation. The receptors here all came from a human donor in good health (CMV status not recorded). Some clones in this sample may be carry-over from other donors' samples.

This clonotype was detected only a few times. The chain carries TRBV2 and TRBJ2-1; 8 nucleotides line up with TRBD2. The trim removed 5 bases at V and 10 bases at J, leaving 7 bases unmatched. Germline loops: CDR1 SNHLY, CDR2 FYNNEI. The CDR3 sequence is 13 residues long. CDR3 loop: CASSSGSGWEQFF. Here the CDR3 DNA reads TGTGCCAGCAGTAGCGGGAGTGGATGGGAGCAGTTCTTC.

The rearrangement links TRBV6-2 or TRBV6-3 to TRBJ2-2; 10 nucleotides match TRBD1. The V segment lost 4 bases and the J segment 6 bases; nucleotides outside the gene matches: 5. From germline, CDR1 is MNHEY and CDR2 SVGEGT. CDR3 length: 15 residues. Written as DNA, the CDR3 is TGTGCCAGCAGTTTGGTGACAGGGGGCCCCGGGGAGCTGTTTTTT. This gives the protein CASSLVTGGPGELFF.

This clonotype was picked up a small number of times. The rearrangement uses TRBV3-1 and TRBJ2-1; 14 nucleotides agree with TRBD2. The V gene's germline CDR1 is LGHDT and CDR2 YNNKEL (reference sequence). The CDR3 has 17 amino acids. V gave up 4 bases and J gave up 1 base; unmatched junction bases: 3. The CDR3 reads CASSRGLAGGSYNEQFF. In nucleotides, the CDR3 is TGTGCCAGCAGCCGTGGACTAGCGGGAGGTTCCTACAATGAGCAGTTCTTC.

This clonotype was seen a few times. The rearrangement links TRBV20-1 to TRBJ2-7, with a tentative D call TRBD1 (6 bases). V lost 3 bases and J lost 5, with 14 bases in between. This CDR3 contains 13 residues. CDR1 is DFQATT, CDR2 SNEGSKA, per germline (reference sequence). The CDR3 loop is CSARWGLGDEQYF. The CDR3 coding sequence is TGCAGTGCTAGGTGGGGGCTAGGAGACGAGCAGTACTTC.

This clonotype was seen many times. V usage is TRBV7-8 and J usage is TRBJ2-7; no clear D. Germline assignment: CDR1 SGHVS and CDR2 FQNEAQ. This CDR3 contains 14 residues. Trimming removed 3 bases at V and 5 bases at J, with 14 bases between. The CDR3 region has the DNA TGTGCCAGCAGCTTGACTCCCCCCGGAGACGAGCAGTACTTC. The encoded protein is CASSLTPPGDEQYF.

This clonotype occurred a few times. The J gene is TRBJ2-1, the V gene TRBV6-2 or TRBV6-3; the match to TRBD2 covers 7 bases. Trimming at V came to 4 bases and at J to 2 bases, leaving 5 bases not matched to a gene. This CDR3 is built from 15 residues. Germline lookup yields CDR1 MNHEY and CDR2 SVGEGT. CDR3 nucleotides: TGTGCCAGCAGTTCTCGGGGAGGGACCTACAATGAGCAGTTCTTC. Amino acid sequence: CASSSRGGTYNEQFF.

Here the CDR3 DNA reads TGTGCCAGCACCTGGTCCGGGAGGGCCCGAGAGCAGTACTTC. It encodes CASTWSGRAREQYF. The rearrangement links TRBV7-2 to TRBJ2-7; 8 bases match TRBD2. The J segment lost 7 bases and the V segment lost 7 bases, leaving 12 bases of the junction unmatched. Germline values: CDR1 SGHTA, CDR2 FQGNSA. This CDR3 is built from 14 residues.

In this sample, this clonotype turned up a few times. CDR3 bases: TGTGCCAGCAGCTCCCGACCGCACGCCTACTACGAGCAGTACTTC. It specifies CASSSRPHAYYEQYF. The J gene is TRBJ2-7, the V gene TRBV7-2; D unclear. Germline CDR1 and CDR2: SGHTA and FQGNSA. V lost 4 bases and J lost 3, with 16 bases in between. This CDR3 has 15 residues.

This clonotype was seen many times. This rearrangement joins TRBV11-2 to TRBJ2-3, with D unresolved. V was clipped by 3 bases and J by 5 bases, with 3 bases between them. CDR3 length: 11 amino acids. Germline loops: CDR1 SGHAT, CDR2 FQNNGV. Here the CDR3 reads CASSFQDTQYF. DNA for the CDR3: TGTGCCAGCAGCTTTCAAGATACGCAGTATTTT.

This clonotype has more than one count but fewer than ten. Just one base apart from a much larger clone, this may be a read error. The CDR3 loop reads CASSFKSSGADNEQFF. Here the CDR3 DNA reads TGCGCCAGCAGCTTCAAATCTAGCGGGGCCGACAATGAGCAGTTCTTC. This sequence joins TRBV5-1 and TRBJ2-1; 9 positions match TRBD2. Germline values: CDR1 SGHRS, CDR2 YFSETQ. CDR3 length equals 16 residues. Trimming took 2 bases from V and 5 from J; bases not matched to a gene: 8.

In its sample, this clonotype was seen a few times. The gene calls are TRBV6-1 and TRBJ1-2, with a possible D match to TRBD1 (5 bases). CDR1 is MNHNS and CDR2 is SASEGT in the germline V gene. The CDR3 length is 13 residues. V lost 8 bases, J lost 7 bases, and 17 bases lay in between. The CDR3 DNA is TGTGCCAGCGAGGGGACCCTCCTAGGTGGCTACACCTTC. It specifies CASEGTLLGGYTF.

Many counts were recorded for this clonotype. The V gene is TRBV7-6, the J gene TRBJ1-5; 9 positions match TRBD1. The CDR3 runs 15 residues. The trim removed 1 base at V and 4 bases at J, leaving 2 bases unmatched. Per germline, CDR1 SGHVS and CDR2 FNYEAQ. Here the CDR3 reads CASSLGGTGNQPQHF. CDR3 sequence (DNA): TGTGCCAGCAGCTTAGGAGGGACAGGGAATCAGCCCCAGCATTTT. The full variable domain, rest sourced from reference TRBV7-6 and TRBJ1-5, is GAGVSQSPRYKVTKRGQDVALRCDPISGHVSLYWYRQALGQGPEFLTYFNYEAQQDKSGLPNDRFSAERPEGSISTLTIQRTEQRDSAMYRCASSLGGTGNQPQHFGDGTRLSIL.

By share of the sample, this clonotype is medium-sized. The gene calls are TRBV7-8 and TRBJ2-3; a possible D gene is TRBD2 (6 bases). Per germline, CDR1 SGHVS and CDR2 FQNEAQ. The CDR3 spans 16 residues. The V end was cut by 2 bases, the J end by 2 bases, with 14 bases between. CDR3: CASSLRHGGDTDTQYF. Here the CDR3 DNA reads TGTGCCAGCAGCTTACGGCATGGCGGGGACACAGATACGCAGTATTTT.

This clonotype was seen ten or more times. This sequence joins TRBV6-5 and TRBJ1-1; D is ambiguous. Germline CDR1 MNHEY, CDR2 SVGAGI. This CDR3 comprises 12 residues. The V end lost 2 bases, the J end lost 5 bases, and 6 bases lay between the germline ends. This CDR3 reads CASSYVGTEAFF. For the CDR3, the DNA is TGTGCCAGCAGTTACGTGGGTACTGAAGCTTTCTTT.

The chain couples TRBV12-3 or TRBV12-4 to TRBJ2-7; 9 nucleotides agree with TRBD1. CDR3 length: 15 amino acids. Trimming cost V 6 bases and J 1 base; bases outside gene matches: 7. CDR3: CASSRGQGLSYEQYF. For the CDR3, the DNA is TGTGCCAGCAGCCGTGGACAGGGGTTGTCCTACGAGCAGTACTTC.

The V and J genes are TRBV19 and TRBJ1-4; D not certain. The ends were cut back, 6 bases at V and 7 bases at J, with 21 bases in the middle. The CDR3 covers 16 residues. The germline CDR1 and CDR2 sequences are LNHDA and SQIVND (reference sequence). The CDR3 DNA sequence: TGTGCCAGTAGACCGGAGGATTGGCAGGTGACTGAAAAACTGTTTTTT. Its protein product is CASRPEDWQVTEKLFF.

V and J are TRBV10-3 and TRBJ1-3, with TRBD1 matching 7 bases. V was pared by 6 bases and J by 2 bases, with 7 bases of the junction left unmatched. Germline V gene sequence: CDR1 ENHRY, CDR2 SYGVKD. The CDR3 runs 15 residues. This chain's CDR3 is CAISFQGGAGNTIYF. In nucleotides, the CDR3 is TGTGCCATCAGCTTCCAGGGGGGAGCTGGAAACACCATATATTTT.

This clonotype was counted between two and nine times. The V call is TRBV14, the J call TRBJ2-1, with D possibly being TRBD2 (6 bases). Deletions cut 4 bases from V and 8 bases from J, with 15 bases between. This CDR3 is 14 amino acids long. Germline CDR1 and CDR2: SGHDN and FVKESK. CDR3 sequence reads: CASSPPGLSHEQFF. The CDR3 nucleotides are TGTGCCAGCAGCCCGCCGGGACTTTCGCATGAGCAGTTCTTC.

This clonotype was seen repeatedly, ten times or more. This chain links TRBV6-2 or TRBV6-3 with TRBJ2-2; 9 bases are a match to TRBD2. This CDR3 contains 15 residues. Germline V gene data show CDR1 as MNHEY and CDR2 as SVGEGT. Germline trimming cut 5 bases from V and 7 bases from J; bases unmatched to any gene: 8. The CDR3 sequence is CASSDTGLAGGELFF. DNA of the CDR3: TGTGCCAGCAGTGATACGGGACTAGCTGGCGGGGAGCTGTTTTTT.

The gene calls are TRBV28 and TRBJ1-4, with TRBD1 matching 9 bases. The germline V gene encodes CDR1 MDHEN and CDR2 SYDVKM. There are 15 residues in the CDR3. V shed 6 bases and J 4 bases; nucleotides not matched to a gene: 6. CDR3 sequence: CASRGTGGYNEKLFF. The DNA of the CDR3 is TGTGCCAGCAGGGGAACAGGGGGCTATAATGAAAAACTGTTTTTT.

The table lists this clonotype with many counts. The chain combines TRBV12-3 or TRBV12-4 with TRBJ1-5; D is ambiguous. With 1 base removed from V and 0 bases from J, the gap between germline ends came to 4 bases. The CDR3 is made up of 14 amino acids. Written as DNA, the CDR3 is TGTGCCAGCAGTTTAGAGGGTAGCAATCAGCCCCAGCATTTT. Its protein product is CASSLEGSNQPQHF.

The table lists this clonotype with a few counts. V and J are TRBV4-3 and TRBJ2-2; D is unresolved. V was pared by 1 base and J by 1 base, with 7 bases between. The CDR3 covers 15 residues. The V gene's germline CDR1 is LGHNA and CDR2 YSLEER. The CDR3 protein is CASSQAWGNTGELFF. As DNA, the CDR3 is TGCGCCAGCAGCCAAGCGTGGGGGAACACCGGGGAGCTGTTTTTT.

This chain links TRBV10-3 with TRBJ2-5, with 9 bases aligning to TRBD2. J was trimmed by 2 bases and V by 2 bases; bases with no gene match: 0. The V gene's germline CDR1 is ENHRY and CDR2 SYGVKD. This CDR3 region has 14 residues. CDR3 residues: CAISETSGQETQYF. CDR3 nucleotide sequence: TGTGCCATCAGTGAGACTAGCGGGCAAGAGACCCAGTACTTC.

The V call is TRBV7-9, the J call TRBJ1-3; maybe TRBD1 (6 bases). Looked up from germline, CDR1 is SEHNR and CDR2 is FQNEAQ (reference sequence). The CDR3 length is 17 residues. With 6 bases removed from V and 0 bases from J, the gap between germline ends came to 18 bases. CDR3 loop: CASRMRQAKSSGNTIYF. CDR3 DNA sequence: TGTGCCAGCAGAATGAGACAGGCGAAGAGCTCTGGAAACACCATATATTTT.